The 21 T cell receptor beta chains in this list originate from one sample, sequenced in a study of cytomegalovirus exposure and HLA in healthy donors. The PCR contained 60 Vbeta and 13 Jbeta primers. Here immunoSEQ multiplex PCR was the method, and the copy in TCRdb shows in-frame clones only, minus some. The table records about 160,000 clones, 85% of them present only once. The material sequenced was PBMCs. The source is a man younger than 35 in good health and CMV-seropositive.

The V gene is TRBV7-8, the J gene TRBJ1-1; D ambiguous. CDR3 length equals 14 residues. In germline, CDR1 is SGHVS, CDR2 FQNEAQ. Trimming removed 4 bases at V and 7 bases at J, with 16 bases between. The CDR3, as DNA: TGTGCCAGCAGCTATGCAGCGGGGAGCGGTGAAGCTTTCTTT. Its protein is CASSYAAGSGEAFF.

This clone was picked up a small number of times. V usage is TRBV7-2 and J usage is TRBJ1-4; unclear D gene. The CDR3 runs to 14 residues. The germline gives CDR1 SGHTA, CDR2 FQGNSA. The V end was cut by 2 bases, the J end by 0 bases, with 4 bases between. The CDR3 nucleotides are TGTGCCAGCAGCTTAACACCAACTAATGAAAAACTGTTTTTT. It codes for CASSLTPTNEKLFF. Based on the CDR3 plus reference TRBV7-2 and TRBJ1-4, the full variable domain is GAGVSQSPSNKVTEKGKDVELRCDPISGHTALYWYRQSLGQGLEFLIYFQGNSAPDKSGLPSDRFSAERTGGSVSTLTIQRTQQEDSAVYLCASSLTPTNEKLFFGSGTQLSVL.

CDR3 sequence: CASSLGGAGGLYEQYF. Here the CDR3 DNA reads TGTGCCAGCAGCTTAGGAGGGGCGGGGGGACTTTACGAGCAGTACTTC. V usage is TRBV7-2 and J usage is TRBJ2-7; 8 nucleotides match TRBD2. Trimming at V came to 1 base and at J to 4 bases, leaving 9 bases not matched to a gene. The CDR3 sequence is 16 residues long. Germline V gene lookup returns CDR1 SGHTA and CDR2 FQGNSA.

The chain carries TRBV4-3 and TRBJ2-3; 9 bases match TRBD2. The length of the CDR3 is 16 residues. Unmatched junction bases numbered 2, after V lost 1 base and J lost 0 bases. Germline values: CDR1 LGHNA, CDR2 YSLEER. The CDR3 sequence is CASSQGLAGSTDTQYF. The CDR3 bases are TGCGCCAGCAGCCAAGGGCTAGCGGGGAGCACAGATACGCAGTATTTT.

Notes on this clone: Other DNA sequences from this sample encode an identical CDR3 as well. The genes are TRBV9 and TRBJ2-3; no definite D call. Germline CDR1 is SGDLS and CDR2 is YYNGEE. CDR3 length equals 13 residues. Trimming removed 0 bases at V and 6 bases at J, with 8 bases between. In DNA, the CDR3 is TGTGCCAGCAGCGTAGGCGCCACGGATACGCAGTATTTT. As protein: CASSVGATDTQYF.

This chain uses TRBV30 with TRBJ1-5; D remains unclear. Germline V gene data show CDR1 as GTSNPN and CDR2 as SVGIG (reference sequence). V shed 1 base and J shed 0 bases, with 10 bases lying between them. The CDR3 runs 15 residues. CDR3 sequence (DNA): TGTGCCTGGAGTGGTGGGAGTAGTAGCAATCAGCCCCAGCATTTT. It encodes CAWSGGSSSNQPQHF.

The chain has TRBV5-6 and TRBJ2-3, with no clear D. The CDR3 sequence is 12 residues long. V shed 2 bases and J shed 2 bases, with 3 bases lying between them. Germline V gives CDR1 SGHDT, CDR2 YYEEEE. This CDR3 reads CASSFLTDTQYF. CDR3 DNA: TGTGCCAGCAGCTTTCTCACAGATACGCAGTATTTT. Combining the CDR3 with reference TRBV5-6 and TRBJ2-3 gives the whole variable domain DAGVTQSPTHLIKTRGQQVTLRCSPKSGHDTVSWYQQALGQGPQFIFQYYEEEERQRGNFPDRFSGHQFPNYSSELNVNALLLGDSALYLCASSFLTDTQYFGPGTRLTVL.

The chain joins TRBV6-5 to TRBJ2-7; 7 nucleotides align to TRBD1. Trimming at V came to 2 bases and at J to 3 bases, leaving 1 base not matched to a gene. Germline loops: CDR1 MNHEY, CDR2 SVGAGI. The CDR3 extends over 13 amino acids. The CDR3 nucleotides read TGTGCCAGCAGTTACACAGGGGACTACGAGCAGTACTTC. Translating it yields CASSYTGDYEQYF.

The chain combines TRBV9 with TRBJ2-1; D is possibly TRBD2 (7 bases). Trimming cost V 4 bases and J 4 bases, with 24 bases left between them. This CDR3 has 18 amino acids. Germline loops: CDR1 SGDLS, CDR2 YYNGEE. CDR3: CASSPMTGRGHQYNEQFF. Written as DNA, the CDR3 is TGTGCCAGCAGCCCTATGACTGGGCGGGGGCATCAATACAATGAGCAGTTCTTC.

CDR3 region: CASSLPFTGTNYGYTF. In DNA, the CDR3 is TGTGCCAGCAGCTTACCTTTTACAGGGACCAACTATGGCTACACCTTC. This chain links TRBV7-2 with TRBJ1-2; perhaps TRBD1 as D (6 bases). Per germline, CDR1 SGHTA and CDR2 FQGNSA. The CDR3 is made up of 16 amino acids. The V gene lost 2 bases and the J gene lost 2 bases, with 15 bases spanning the gap.

The rearrangement uses TRBV18 and TRBJ1-2; D is perhaps TRBD1 (5 bases). Germline V gene lookup returns CDR1 KGHSH and CDR2 LQKENI. The CDR3 is 13 residues long. V lost 0 bases, J lost 4 bases, and 6 bases lay in between. The CDR3 protein is CASSPPQAYGYTF. The DNA for the CDR3 is TGTGCCAGCTCACCACCACAGGCCTATGGCTACACCTTC.

This clone was recorded a few times. The V call is TRBV5-6, the J call TRBJ1-1, with D unclear. Germline V CDR1 and CDR2: SGHDT, YYEEEE. CDR3 length: 15 residues. The ends were cut back, 0 bases at V and 2 bases at J, with 11 bases in the middle. CDR3 sequence (DNA): TGTGCCAGCAGCTTGGCGGCAGGTCGAAACACTGAAGCTTTCTTT. Its translation: CASSLAAGRNTEAFF.

This clone was seen just once. The chain carries TRBV29-1 and TRBJ2-7; 8 bases agree with TRBD2. The junction had 4 bases not matched to a gene; V was cut back by 6 bases and J by 6 bases. The germline V gene has CDR1 SQVTM and CDR2 ANQGSEA. This CDR3 has 11 residues. CDR3 sequence (DNA): TGCAGCGTGGGACTAGGAAGCGAGCAGTACTTC. Translation gives CSVGLGSEQYF.

The rearrangement joins TRBV9 to TRBJ2-7; TRBD2 aligns across 13 bases. V was pared by 3 bases and J by 7 bases, with 7 bases of the junction left unmatched. CDR1 and CDR2 from the germline V gene are SGDLS and YYNGEE. The length of the CDR3 is 15 residues. For the CDR3, the DNA is TGTGCCAGCAGCGCCGGGACTAGCGGGGTCTTGGAGCAGTACTTC. It codes for CASSAGTSGVLEQYF.

This clone appeared a few times. The chain combines TRBV7-9 with TRBJ2-3; D is unclear. The CDR3 has 12 residues. V was shortened by 2 bases and J by 4 bases, with 4 bases between the two germline ends. In germline, CDR1 is SEHNR, CDR2 FQNEAQ (reference sequence). CDR3 loop: CASSLSADTQYF. CDR3 nucleotide sequence: TGTGCCAGCAGCTTATCCGCAGATACGCAGTATTTT.

This chain joins TRBV6-5 and TRBJ1-2; TRBD1 is a possible D gene (6 bases). Germline CDR1 MNHEY, CDR2 SVGAGI. The CDR3 covers 13 residues. Trimming pared 7 bases from V and 8 bases from J, leaving 17 bases between. CDR3 loop: CASTLGGAWGYTF. The CDR3 region has the DNA TGTGCCAGCACCCTGGGGGGGGCTTGGGGCTACACCTTC.

The chain combines TRBV6-5 with TRBJ2-3; 8 nucleotides agree with TRBD2. This CDR3 has 16 residues. The trim removed 2 bases at V and 1 base at J, leaving 5 bases unmatched. Germline lookup yields CDR1 MNHEY and CDR2 SVGAGI. The DNA of the CDR3 is TGTGCCAGCAGTTACGGTAGCGGGGCGGGCACAGATACGCAGTATTTT. It codes for CASSYGSGAGTDTQYF.

This chain connects TRBV7-8 to TRBJ1-2; 12 bases fit TRBD1. With V trimmed by 5 bases and J by 5 bases, 3 bases remained unmatched. This CDR3 comprises 14 residues. Per germline, CDR1 SGHVS and CDR2 FQNEAQ. The CDR3 here is CASSQGQGAYGYTF. CDR3 bases: TGTGCCAGCAGCCAGGGACAGGGGGCTTATGGCTACACCTTC.

The V and J genes are TRBV5-4 and TRBJ2-7; D possibly corresponds to TRBD2 (5 bases). V lost 3 bases to trimming and J lost 0 bases, with 10 bases between them. Germline V gene sequence: CDR1 SGHNT, CDR2 YYREEE (reference sequence). The CDR3 sequence is 14 residues long. Written as DNA, the CDR3 is TGTGCCAGCAGCTCGGGAACCCTCTCCTACGAGCAGTACTTC. This sequence encodes CASSSGTLSYEQYF. Based on the CDR3 plus reference TRBV5-4 and TRBJ2-7, the full variable domain is ETGVTQSPTHLIKTRGQQVTLRCSSQSGHNTVSWYQQALGQGPQFIFQYYREEENGRGNFPPRFSGLQFPNYSSELNVNALELDDSALYLCASSSGTLSYEQYFGPGTRLTVT.

The J gene is TRBJ2-5, the V gene TRBV10-3; 7 bases fit TRBD1. The ends lost 0 bases at V and 5 bases at J; junction bases unmatched: 12. The germline V gene has CDR1 ENHRY and CDR2 SYGVKD. This CDR3 comprises 17 residues. For the CDR3, the DNA is TGTGCCATCAGTGAGTCGACAGGGCTCAGCCAAGGGGAGACCCAGTACTTC. Residues: CAISESTGLSQGETQYF.

This clone has just one count. The chain is built from TRBV10-3 and TRBJ2-1; D may be TRBD2 (5 bases). V lost 3 bases to trimming and J lost 6 bases, with 9 bases between them. This CDR3 has 13 residues. CDR1 and CDR2 (germline): ENHRY, SYGVKD. Written as DNA, the CDR3 is TGTGCCATCAGTGATGGACTGTCCAATGAGCAGTTCTTC. Translating it yields CAISDGLSNEQFF.